This T cell receptor beta chain originates from a study of control samples from healthy donors and cancer patients (TCRdb year 2020). As to this clone: Its antigen is unknown. The record has no base qualities; no much larger clone is one base away.

Libraries were prepared through the immunoSEQ multiplex PCR assay. TCRdb holds this immuneACCESS table with in-frame rearrangements only. Some clones are missing; in checked studies, unresolved V genes explain under half, and the rest has no known cause. Counted in this sample were some 58,000 clones; about 90% of them appeared once. The ten most abundant clones make up about 12% of the sample. The TCR originated in an older woman with lung cancer. The sequenced material came from PBMCs.

The nucleotide sequence is given as TGTGCCAGCTCACGGGCGCAGGGATCCGACTCTGGGGCCAACGTCCTGACTTTC. Its protein product is CASSRAQGSDSGANVLTF. In this chain, TRBV18 is recombined with TRBJ2-6, and perhaps TRBD1 as D gene, on 5 matching bases. The germline V gene supplies CDR1 KGHSH and CDR2 LQKENI. The CDR3, from cysteine to phenylalanine, totals 18 residues. Of all the DNA, just the CDR3 is kept, 54 bases in frame from base 1. V is pared back by 4 bases and J by 0 bases, with 16 bases lying between the germline termini.